This T cell receptor beta chain was documented in a study of prognosis after radiotherapy for stage I lung cancer. Overall study: Patients in the cohort never received concurrent therapy with stereotactic body radiotherapy.

Node negativity on CT and PET/CT was present in all patients, alongside an absence of prior chemotherapy, radiotherapy or other malignancies. This clonotype is deemed medium-sized. The antigen is unknown. This CDR3 has 15 amino acids. V was pared by 5 bases and J by 2 bases, with 2 bases of the junction left unmatched. In germline, CDR1 is LNHDA, CDR2 SQIVND (reference sequence). Study conclusions and caveats: Differential TRBV and TRBJ gene usage was reported between patients with metastases and patients without them.

It was by two-round multiplex PCR that TCR beta CDR3 was amplified from genomic DNA. Initially, in first-round PCR, primers specific to each TRBV and TRBJ gene were used. TCRdb recomputed calls from the multiplex PCR reads with MiXCR, one row per CDR3 protein. Of 12,000 to 15,000 distinct CDR3 sequences in the sample, roughly 49% were seen once. The gene calls are TRBV19 and TRBJ2-3; 12 nucleotides agree with TRBD2. The material sequenced was PBMCs, taken before or after stereotactic body radiation therapy (not recorded which). The receptor was isolated from a donor at least 50 years old with non-small cell lung cancer. The CDR3 reads CASSWTSGDTDTQYF. CDR3 DNA: TGTGCCAGTAGTTGGACTAGCGGGGACACAGATACGCAGTATTTT.